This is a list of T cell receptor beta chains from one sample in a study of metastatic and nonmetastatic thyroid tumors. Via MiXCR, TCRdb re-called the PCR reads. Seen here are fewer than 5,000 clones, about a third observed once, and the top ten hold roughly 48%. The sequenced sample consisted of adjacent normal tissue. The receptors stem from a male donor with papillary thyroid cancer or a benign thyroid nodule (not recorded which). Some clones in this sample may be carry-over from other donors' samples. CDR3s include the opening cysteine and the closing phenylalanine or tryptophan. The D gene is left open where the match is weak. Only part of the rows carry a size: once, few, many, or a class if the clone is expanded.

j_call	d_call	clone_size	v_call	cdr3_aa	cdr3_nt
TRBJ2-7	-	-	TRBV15	CATSSLYGRTGAYEQYF	TGTGCCACCAGCAGTCTTTATGGGAGGACTGGGGCTTACGAGCAGTACTTC
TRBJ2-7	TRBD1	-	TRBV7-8	CASSLGGQESYEQYF	TGTGCCAGCAGCTTAGGGGGACAGGAATCCTACGAGCAGTACTTC
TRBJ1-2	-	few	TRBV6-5	CASSYPRGNGYTF	TGTGCCAGCAGTTACCCCAGGGGTAATGGCTACACCTTC
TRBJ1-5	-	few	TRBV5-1	CARSLAKSGARNQPQHF	TGCGCCCGCAGCTTGGCCAAGTCGGGGGCCAGGAATCAGCCCCAGCATTTT
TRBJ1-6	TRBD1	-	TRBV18	CASSPGTVIGSPLHF	TGTGCCAGCTCCCCCGGGACAGTGATCGGATCACCCCTCCACTTT
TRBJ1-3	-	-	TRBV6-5	CASSSRLLSGNTIYF	TGTGCCAGCAGTTCCCGGTTACTCTCTGGAAACACCATATATTTT
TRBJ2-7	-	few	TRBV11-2	CASSLDPGRLAPNEQYF	TGTGCCAGCAGCTTAGATCCTGGCAGATTGGCACCCAACGAGCAGTACTTC
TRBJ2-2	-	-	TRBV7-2	CASSPYRGTGELFF	TGTGCCAGCAGCCCCTACCGGGGAACCGGGGAGCTGTTTTTT
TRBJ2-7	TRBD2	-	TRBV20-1	CSARLAGGWYEQYF	TGCAGTGCTAGACTAGCGGGAGGCTGGTACGAGCAGTACTTC
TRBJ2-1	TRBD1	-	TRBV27	CASSLFIGQGLNEQFF	TGTGCCAGCAGTTTATTTATCGGACAGGGCCTCAATGAGCAGTTCTTC
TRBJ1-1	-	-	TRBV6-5	CASSYSWNTEAFF	TGTGCCAGCAGTTACTCATGGAACACTGAAGCTTTCTTT
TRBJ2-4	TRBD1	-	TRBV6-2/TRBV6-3	CASSYGPLGQGNIQYF	TGTGCCAGCAGTTACGGCCCCCTTGGACAGGGGAACATTCAGTACTTC
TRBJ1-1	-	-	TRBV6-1	CASTRSLGTEAFF	TGTGCCAGCACCCGATCGCTGGGTACTGAAGCTTTCTTT
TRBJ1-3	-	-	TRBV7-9	CASSQQMGSGNTIYF	TGTGCCAGCAGCCAACAAATGGGCTCTGGAAACACCATATATTTT
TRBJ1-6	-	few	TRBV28	CASSPKGLGLALHF	TGTGCCAGCAGCCCGAAGGGACTGGGCTTGGCCCTCCACTTT
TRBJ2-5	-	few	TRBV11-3	CASSLTKGETQYF	TGTGCCAGCAGCTTAACCAAGGGAGAGACCCAGTACTTC
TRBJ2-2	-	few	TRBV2	CASSGIQGTTGELFF	TGTGCCAGCAGTGGTATACAGGGCACCACCGGGGAGCTGTTTTTT
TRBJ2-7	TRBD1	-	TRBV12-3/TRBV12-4	CASSLRQGSRSGHEQYF	TGTGCCAGCAGTTTAAGACAGGGTTCGAGGAGTGGGCACGAGCAGTACTTC
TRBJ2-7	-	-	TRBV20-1	CSARLGGTYEQYF	TGCAGTGCTAGATTAGGCGGGACCTACGAGCAGTACTTC
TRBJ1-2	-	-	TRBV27	CASSSSGSSFYGYTF	TGTGCCAGCAGTTCCTCAGGAAGTTCTTTCTATGGCTACACCTTC
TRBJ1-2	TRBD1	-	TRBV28	CASLDRGSYGYTF	TGTGCCAGCCTTGACAGGGGAAGCTATGGCTACACCTTC
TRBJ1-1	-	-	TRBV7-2	CASSLAMNTEAFF	TGTGCCAGCAGCTTAGCCATGAACACTGAAGCTTTCTTT
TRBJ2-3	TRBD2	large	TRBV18	CASSLSARGADTQYF	TGTGCCAGCTCACTCTCCGCGCGGGGGGCAGATACGCAGTATTTT
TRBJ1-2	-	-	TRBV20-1	CSASEGREGDTF	TGCAGTGCTAGTGAAGGGAGGGAGGGTGACACCTTC
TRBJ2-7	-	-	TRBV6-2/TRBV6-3	CASGVSGEQYF	TGTGCCAGCGGCGTATCGGGGGAGCAGTACTTC
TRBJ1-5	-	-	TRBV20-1	CSARQGAASNQPQHF	TGCAGTGCTCGCCAAGGGGCGGCGAGCAATCAGCCCCAGCATTTT
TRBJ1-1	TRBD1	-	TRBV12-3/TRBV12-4	CASSARTGVTEAFF	TGTGCCAGCAGTGCCCGGACAGGGGTTACTGAAGCTTTCTTT
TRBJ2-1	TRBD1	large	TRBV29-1	CSVESPDRQSYNEQFF	TGCAGCGTTGAAAGTCCGGACAGGCAATCCTACAATGAGCAGTTCTTC
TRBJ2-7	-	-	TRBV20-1	CSASDYGTATDEQYF	TGCAGTGCTAGCGACTACGGGACCGCGACCGACGAGCAGTACTTC
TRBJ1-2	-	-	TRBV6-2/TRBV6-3	CASRYIGLNYGYTF	TGTGCCAGCAGGTACATTGGACTTAACTATGGCTACACCTTC
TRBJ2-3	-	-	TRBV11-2	CASSPESGITRTDTQYF	TGTGCCAGCAGCCCCGAGTCGGGGATCACACGGACAGATACGCAGTATTTT
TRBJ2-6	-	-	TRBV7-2	CASSRTTGANVLTF	TGTGCCAGCAGCCGTACTACGGGGGCCAACGTCCTGACTTTC
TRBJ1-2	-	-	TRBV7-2	CASSLAGAIPNYGYTF	TGTGCCAGCAGCTTAGCAGGGGCGATACCTAACTATGGCTACACCTTC
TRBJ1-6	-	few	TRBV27	CASSTRNYLDLHF	TGTGCCAGCAGTACCCGTAACTATCTAGACCTCCACTTT
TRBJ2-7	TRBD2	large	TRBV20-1	CSARGGSGASYEQYF	TGCAGTGCTAGAGGGGGTAGCGGGGCCTCCTACGAGCAGTACTTC
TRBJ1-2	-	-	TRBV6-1	CASSEPPGYGYTF	TGTGCCAGCAGTGAACCTCCAGGGTATGGCTACACCTTC
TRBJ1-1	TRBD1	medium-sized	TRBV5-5	CASSLAWTGMDGTEAFF	TGTGCCAGCAGCTTGGCCTGGACAGGGATGGATGGCACTGAAGCTTTCTTT
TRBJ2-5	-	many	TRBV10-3	CAISQGIDQETQYF	TGTGCCATCAGTCAGGGGATTGACCAAGAGACCCAGTACTTC
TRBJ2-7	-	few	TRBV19	CASSIQGTGYEQYF	TGTGCCAGTAGTATCCAGGGGACGGGCTACGAGCAGTACTTC
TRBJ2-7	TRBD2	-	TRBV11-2	CASSLVASGASSYEQYF	TGTGCCAGCAGCTTAGTTGCTAGCGGGGCGAGCTCCTACGAGCAGTACTTC
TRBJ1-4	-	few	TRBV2	CASSASAGDEKLFF	TGTGCCAGCAGTGCTTCGGCAGGGGATGAAAAACTGTTTTTT